This TCR beta chain was retrieved from a study of T cells in Graves' hyperthyroidism and ophthalmopathy. This clonotype has at least ten counts. RNA transcripts were the template for amplifying TCR beta CDR3 regions. TCR CDR3 regions were first amplified by RT-PCR with HTBI primers. Each CDR3 protein gets one entry after TCRdb re-called the multiplex PCR reads with MiXCR. Seen here are some 530,000 distinct CDR3 sequences, 22% observed once, and the top ten hold around 50%. The source of the PBMCs was 8 to 10 ml of fresh peripheral blood. The CDR3 length is 15 residues. The junction had 5 bases not matched to a gene; V was cut back by 5 bases and J by 6 bases.

The chain combines TRBV12-3 or TRBV12-4 with TRBJ2-1, with TRBD2 identical over 12 bases. This clonotype was obtained from a woman aged 70-85 years with Graves' ophthalmopathy. Input material: blood. In DNA form, the CDR3 reads TGTGCCAGCAGTCTAGGACTAGCGGGAATCAATGAGCAGTTCTTC. Amino acid sequence: CASSLGLAGINEQFF.